This TCR beta chain came from a study of blood T cell repertoires in COVID-19. Across the whole study: Sources were T cells, B-cell-depleted T cells, or PBMCs; the material itself was cDNA or gDNA.

Original methodology: Amplifying reference gene primers gave estimates of nucleated cell counts. TCRdb's copy holds only in-frame clones and misses some; the assay was immunoSEQ multiplex PCR. V, J and clone size were drawn from that table, and D and trimming were deduced from the DNA. The sample records fewer than 95,000 clones, 60% to 80% being singletons. CDR3 size: 13 residues. Per germline, CDR1 SGHRS and CDR2 YFSETQ. Trimming pared 4 bases from V and 3 bases from J, leaving 10 bases between. This receptor was identified in a woman of 80 years or more with acute or convalescent COVID-19. Material for sequencing was peripheral blood. V and J are TRBV5-1 and TRBJ1-1; D remains unclear. The CDR3 loop reads CASSQRGDTEAFF. The CDR3 DNA is TGCGCCAGCAGCCAGAGAGGAGACACTGAAGCTTTCTTT.